Here is one T cell receptor (beta chain) with its context. This sample is part of a study of blood T cell repertoires in COVID-19. At the level of the study: Two consecutive negative NP/OP PCR tests, clearance, or resolved symptoms defined Cohort 3 recovery. The samples span acute and convalescent COVID-19 from the United States, Italy and Spain.

CDR1 is LNHNV and CDR2 is YYDKDF in the germline V gene (reference sequence). The CDR3 sequence is 14 residues long. With V trimmed by 4 bases and J by 1 base, 4 bases remained unmatched. Cohorts were determined from participant-reported clinical history. In the original processing: Amplifying reference gene primers gave estimates of nucleated cell counts. Sequencing used immunoSEQ multiplex PCR; TCRdb keeps in-frame clones, though not all of them. V and J calls and clone size are copied from that table; D and trimming were computed from the DNA. The table shows about 210,000 clones, with more than 75% occurring only once.

Sequenced material: PBMCs or T cells enriched from blood (not recorded which). The V call is TRBV15, the J call TRBJ2-7; 7 bases align to TRBD1. The TCR comes from a man aged 25-45 years in a cohort exposed to, infected with or recovered from COVID-19 (not recorded which). The CDR3 bases are TGTGCCACCAGCACCTACAGGGGATCCTACGAGCAGTACTTC. Encoded protein: CATSTYRGSYEQYF.